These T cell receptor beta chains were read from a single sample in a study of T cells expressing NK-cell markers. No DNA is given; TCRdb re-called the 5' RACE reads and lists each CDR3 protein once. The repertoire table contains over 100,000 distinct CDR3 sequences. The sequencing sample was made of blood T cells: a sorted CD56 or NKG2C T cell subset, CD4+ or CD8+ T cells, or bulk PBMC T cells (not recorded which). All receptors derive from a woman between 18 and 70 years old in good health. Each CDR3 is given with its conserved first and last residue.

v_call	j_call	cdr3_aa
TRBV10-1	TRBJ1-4	CASSESPDHEKLFF
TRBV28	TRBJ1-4	CASSWATNEKLFF
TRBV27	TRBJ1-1	CASSWAGMNTEAFF
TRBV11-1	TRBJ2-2	CASSLASGGLENTGELFF
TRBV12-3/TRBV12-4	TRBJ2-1	CASSFDSLSYNEQFF
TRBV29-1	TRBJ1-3	CSAPGVGNTIYF
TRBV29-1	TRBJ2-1	CSVEGLAASSEQFF
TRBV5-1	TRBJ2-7	CASSITGNEQYF
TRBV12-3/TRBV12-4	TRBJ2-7	CASSPTGTPYEQYF
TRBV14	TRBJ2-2	CASSHASFTGELFF
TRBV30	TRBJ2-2	CAWSVTNQPTGELFF
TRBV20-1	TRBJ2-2	CSAPLASTEVGELFF
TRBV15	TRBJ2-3	CATSGRAQGTQYF
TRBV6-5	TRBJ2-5	CANSYRISGTQETQYF
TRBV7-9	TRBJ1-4	CASSLEYEKLFF
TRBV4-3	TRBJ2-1	CASSQEASGGHEQFF
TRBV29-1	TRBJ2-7	CSVMRQGWEQYF
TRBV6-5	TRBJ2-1	CASSYSGRVGEQFF
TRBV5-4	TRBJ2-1	CASSSQNEQFF
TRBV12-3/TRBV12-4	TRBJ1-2	CASSLSRGYTF
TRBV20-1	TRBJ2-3	CSARDAYLKISQRGDTDTQYF
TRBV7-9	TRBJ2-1	CASSLVAAGGRNEQFF
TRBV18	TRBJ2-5	CASSPEQGLYQETQYF
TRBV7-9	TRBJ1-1	CATADSWSTEAFF
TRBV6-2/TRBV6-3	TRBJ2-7	CATLFRAGAPEQYF